The T cell receptor beta chain under discussion was sequenced for a study of blood T cell repertoires in COVID-19. TCRdb's copy holds only in-frame clones and misses some; the assay was immunoSEQ multiplex PCR. This table has approximately 140,000 clones, about 81% appearing once. The germline V gene encodes CDR1 SGDLS and CDR2 YYNGEE. V shed 2 bases, J shed 8 bases, and the junction held 15 bases outside the gene matches. The CDR3 spans 17 residues. The sample holds a few counts of this clone. The chain couples TRBV9 to TRBJ2-1; the match to TRBD2 covers 8 bases. Sequencing was carried out using peripheral blood. The TCR originated in a woman of 80 years or more with acute or convalescent COVID-19. The CDR3 protein is CASSVSKTGTSIDEQFF. As DNA, the CDR3 is TGTGCCAGCAGCGTCTCTAAAACCGGGACTAGTATTGATGAGCAGTTCTTC.